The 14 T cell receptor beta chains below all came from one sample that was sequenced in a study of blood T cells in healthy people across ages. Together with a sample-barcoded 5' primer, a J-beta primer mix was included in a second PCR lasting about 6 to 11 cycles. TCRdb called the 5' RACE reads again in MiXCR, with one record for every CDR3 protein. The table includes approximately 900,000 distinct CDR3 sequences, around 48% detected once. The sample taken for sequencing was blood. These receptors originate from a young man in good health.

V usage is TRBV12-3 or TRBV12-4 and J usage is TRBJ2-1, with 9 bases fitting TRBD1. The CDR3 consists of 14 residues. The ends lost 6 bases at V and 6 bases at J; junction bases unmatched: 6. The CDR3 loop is CASSRQGGGNEQFF. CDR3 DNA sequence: TGTGCCAGCAGCAGACAGGGGGGAGGCAATGAGCAGTTCTTC.

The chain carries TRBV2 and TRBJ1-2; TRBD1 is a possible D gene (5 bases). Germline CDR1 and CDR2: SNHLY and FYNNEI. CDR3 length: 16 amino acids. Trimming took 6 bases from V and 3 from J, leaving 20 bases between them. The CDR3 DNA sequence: TGTGCCAGCAGATCAGGGACGGGGGATCTCCACTATGGCTACACCTTC. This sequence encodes CASRSGTGDLHYGYTF.

CDR3 coding DNA: TGTGCCAGCAGTTCTGCCTCGGGACAGGGGGTCGGGGAGCTGTTTTTT. Amino acids: CASSSASGQGVGELFF. This chain joins TRBV6-6 and TRBJ2-2; 11 positions agree with TRBD1. The trim removed 4 bases at V and 7 bases at J, leaving 8 bases unmatched. Germline values: CDR1 MNHNY, CDR2 SVGAGI (reference sequence). CDR3 size: 16 residues.

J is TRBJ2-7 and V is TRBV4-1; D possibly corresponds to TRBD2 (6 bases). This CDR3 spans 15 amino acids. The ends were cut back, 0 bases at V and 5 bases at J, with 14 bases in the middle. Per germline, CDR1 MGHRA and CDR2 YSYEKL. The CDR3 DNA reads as TGCGCCAGCAGCCAAGAGTTCCCGACTAGTGACGAGCAGTACTTC. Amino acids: CASSQEFPTSDEQYF.

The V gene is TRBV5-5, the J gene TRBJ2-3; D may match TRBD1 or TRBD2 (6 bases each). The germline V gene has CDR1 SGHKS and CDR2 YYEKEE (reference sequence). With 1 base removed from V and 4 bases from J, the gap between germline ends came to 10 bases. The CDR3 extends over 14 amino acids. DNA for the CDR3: TGTGCCAGCAGCTTGTTGAGGGGGGCAGATACGCAGTATTTT. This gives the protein CASSLLRGADTQYF.

CDR3 sequence: CASSLGGISAKETQYF. The CDR3 coding sequence is TGTGCCAGCAGCCTAGGGGGAATTAGCGCGAAAGAGACCCAGTACTTC. This chain connects TRBV27 to TRBJ2-5, with a weak D call TRBD1 (6 bases). Germline V CDR1 and CDR2: MNHEY, SMNVEV (reference sequence). CDR3 length equals 16 residues. Trimming left V 6 bases short and J 3 bases short, with 20 bases between.

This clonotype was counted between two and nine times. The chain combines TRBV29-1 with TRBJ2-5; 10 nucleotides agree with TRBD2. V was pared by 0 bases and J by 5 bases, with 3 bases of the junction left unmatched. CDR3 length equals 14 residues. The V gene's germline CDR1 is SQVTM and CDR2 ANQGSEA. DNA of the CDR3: TGCAGCGTTGAAGATAGCGGGGGGAGTGAGACCCAGTACTTC. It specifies CSVEDSGGSETQYF.

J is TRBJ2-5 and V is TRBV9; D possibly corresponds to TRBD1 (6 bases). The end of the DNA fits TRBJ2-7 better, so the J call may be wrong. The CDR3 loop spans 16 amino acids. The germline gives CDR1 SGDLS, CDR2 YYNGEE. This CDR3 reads CASSVEEGTRDYEQYF. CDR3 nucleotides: TGTGCCAGCAGCGTAGAGGAAGGGACACGGGACTACGAGCAGTACTTC.

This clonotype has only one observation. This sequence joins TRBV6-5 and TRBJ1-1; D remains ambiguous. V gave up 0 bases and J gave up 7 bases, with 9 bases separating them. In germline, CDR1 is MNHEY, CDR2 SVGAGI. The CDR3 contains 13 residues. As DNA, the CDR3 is TGTGCCAGCAGTTACTCGAATAAGGATGAAGCTTTCTTT. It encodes CASSYSNKDEAFF.

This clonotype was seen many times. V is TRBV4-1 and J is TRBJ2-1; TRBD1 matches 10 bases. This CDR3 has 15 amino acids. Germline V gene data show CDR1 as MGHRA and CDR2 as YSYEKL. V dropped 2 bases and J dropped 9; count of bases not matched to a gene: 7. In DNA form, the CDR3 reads TGCGCCAGCAGCCAAAGTGGGACAGGGGTGAGTGAGCAGTTCTTC. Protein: CASSQSGTGVSEQFF.

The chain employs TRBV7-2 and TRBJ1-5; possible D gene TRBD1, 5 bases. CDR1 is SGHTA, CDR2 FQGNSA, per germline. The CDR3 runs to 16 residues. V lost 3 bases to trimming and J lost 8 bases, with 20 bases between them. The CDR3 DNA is TGTGCCAGCAGCTTGGGGCGGGCAGGAGGCCTTAAGCCCCAGCATTTT. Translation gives CASSLGRAGGLKPQHF.

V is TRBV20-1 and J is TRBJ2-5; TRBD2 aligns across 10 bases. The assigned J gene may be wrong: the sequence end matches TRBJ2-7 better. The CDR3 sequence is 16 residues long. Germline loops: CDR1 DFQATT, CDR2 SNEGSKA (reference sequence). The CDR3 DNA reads TGCAGTGCTACGCCACTAGCGGGGAGGCCGCCCTACGAGCAGTACTTC. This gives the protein CSATPLAGRPPYEQYF.

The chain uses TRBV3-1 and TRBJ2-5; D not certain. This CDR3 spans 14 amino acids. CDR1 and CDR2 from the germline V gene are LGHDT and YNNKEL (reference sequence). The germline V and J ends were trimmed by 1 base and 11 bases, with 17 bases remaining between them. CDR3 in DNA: TGTGCCAGCAGCCAAGGGACCCTCGGCAATGAGCAGTACTTC. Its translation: CASSQGTLGNEQYF.

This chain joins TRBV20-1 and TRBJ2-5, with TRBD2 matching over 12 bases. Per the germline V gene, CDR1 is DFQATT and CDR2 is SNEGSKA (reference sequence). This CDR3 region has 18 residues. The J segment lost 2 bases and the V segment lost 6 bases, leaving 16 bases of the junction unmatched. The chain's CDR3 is CSARLAGALRSFQETQYF. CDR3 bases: TGCAGTGCGCGACTAGCGGGGGCCCTACGTTCATTTCAAGAGACCCAGTACTTC.